This TCR beta chain was identified in a study of monozygotic twins with inflammatory bowel disease. TCR libraries were prepared from about 3.5 ug total RNA each. Template switching introduced UMIs that contain a 6-nucleotide sample barcode. Using the 5' RACE reads, TCRdb records one entry per CDR3 protein without DNA. In all, the sample yields approximately 200,000 distinct CDR3 sequences. The CDR3 totals 15 residues. The germline V gene encodes CDR1 MNHEY and CDR2 SMNVEV (reference sequence). Source material: blood. The chain employs TRBV27 and TRBJ1-1; TCRdb returns TRBD1, unconfirmable since there is no DNA. This sequence was found in a human donor with ulcerative colitis or Crohn's disease, or a healthy co-twin of an affected twin (not recorded which). CDR3 region: CASSIIQGLNTEAFF.